The T cell receptor (beta chain) under discussion was sequenced for a study of blood T cells in healthy people across ages. The authors ran a second PCR of about 7 to 11 cycles using a sample-barcoded 5' primer and a J-beta primer mix. Every single cDNA molecule received a tag from a template-switch adaptor with 12 random nucleotides. TCRdb fed the 5' RACE reads into MiXCR, producing one record per CDR3 protein. Of some 1.5 million distinct CDR3 sequences listed, approximately 30% are singletons. This clonotype turned up a few times. The sequence derives from a woman under 40 in good health. Sequenced material: blood.

The CDR3 sequence: CASSLGGTGAEAFF. Here the CDR3 DNA reads TGTGCCAGCAGTTTAGGGGGGACAGGGGCTGAAGCTTTCTTT. This rearrangement joins TRBV12-3 or TRBV12-4 to TRBJ1-1; 10 bases map to TRBD1. The CDR3 loop spans 14 amino acids. Germline trimming cut 1 base from V and 6 bases from J; bases unmatched to any gene: 2.